The clone carrying this T cell receptor beta chain has a handful of counts. Its antigen is unknown. The memory fraction was CD4+CD45RO+CD25- cells. This CDR3 has 16 amino acids. Trimming cost V 6 bases and J 3 bases, with 22 bases left between them. Germline CDR1 SGHRS, CDR2 YFSETQ. After constant-region reverse-primer amplification, full-length variable regions underwent semi-nested PCR with Nested Universal Primer A. MiXCR, run by TCRdb on the 5' RACE reads, gives a single entry per CDR3 protein. In the table there are approximately 41,000 distinct CDR3 sequences, roughly 29% of which are singletons. General observations from the study: Whole repertoires were not studied in the larger cohort, only one V-J beta rearrangement. In terms of TCR gene usage, tumor memory CD4+ T cells clustered together with blood and lymph node memory CD4+ cells, as well as with lymph node naive CD4+ cells.

Material: memory CD4+ T cells sorted from a lymph node. Subset noted: memory CD4+ T cells, CD4+CD45RO+CD25-. This chain joins TRBV5-1 and TRBJ2-7; D may be TRBD2 (6 bases). This sequence was found in a female donor with breast cancer. The DNA for the CDR3 is TGCGCCAGCAACCGCGGCGAGGGAGGCCTAGGCTACGAGCAGTACTTC. As protein: CASNRGEGGLGYEQYF.